Listed below are T cell receptor beta chains from one sample, sequenced in a study of CD8+ T cells in alopecia areata. Data came from immunoSEQ multiplex PCR; TCRdb stores just in-frame clones and leaves some out. The table has 110,000 or so clones, less than 60% seen once. Specimen: CD4+ T cells sorted from blood, collected at week 24, from a patient treated with tofacitinib. The source is a human donor with alopecia areata. Each CDR3 is given with its conserved first and last residue. The order of the fields is clone size, J gene, D gene, V gene, CDR3 protein, CDR3 DNA. A D gene is named only where the DNA matches it firmly. Size values are once, few and many counts, or a class for expanded clones, and some rows have none.

abundance: NA; j_gene: TRBJ2-5; d_gene: TRBD2; v_gene: TRBV11-1; CDR3aa: CASSRGEQETQYF; CDR3nt: TGTGCCAGCAGCCGGGGGGAGCAAGAGACCCAGTACTTC
abundance: NA; j_gene: TRBJ1-1; d_gene: NA; v_gene: TRBV5-4; CDR3aa: CASSSGTRGMGTEAFF; CDR3nt: TGTGCCAGCAGCTCCGGGACCAGGGGTATGGGGACTGAAGCTTTCTTT
abundance: NA; j_gene: TRBJ2-3; d_gene: TRBD1; v_gene: TRBV5-4; CDR3aa: CASSLAGTGWTDTQYF; CDR3nt: TGTGCCAGCAGCTTGGCCGGGACAGGGTGGACAGATACGCAGTATTTT
abundance: NA; j_gene: TRBJ1-2; d_gene: TRBD1; v_gene: TRBV30; CDR3aa: CAWRPRPGQDNYGYTF; CDR3nt: TGTGCCTGGAGACCACGTCCCGGACAGGATAACTATGGCTACACCTTC
abundance: NA; j_gene: TRBJ2-3; d_gene: TRBD2; v_gene: TRBV5-1; CDR3aa: CASSLWAGEHDTQYF; CDR3nt: TGCGCCAGCAGCCTATGGGCGGGAGAGCACGATACGCAGTATTTT
abundance: NA; j_gene: TRBJ2-5; d_gene: NA; v_gene: TRBV7-9; CDR3aa: CASSLATGQAETQYF; CDR3nt: TGTGCCAGCAGCTTAGCTACAGGGCAAGCAGAGACCCAGTACTTC
abundance: NA; j_gene: TRBJ2-1; d_gene: NA; v_gene: TRBV4-1; CDR3aa: CASSPGPAQGSYNEQFF; CDR3nt: TGCGCCAGCAGCCCGGGGCCCGCCCAAGGGTCCTACAATGAGCAGTTCTTC
abundance: NA; j_gene: TRBJ2-3; d_gene: TRBD2; v_gene: TRBV7-3; CDR3aa: CASSPGLVQGTQYF; CDR3nt: TGTGCCAGCAGCCCCGGACTAGTCCAGGGTACGCAGTATTTT
abundance: NA; j_gene: TRBJ2-7; d_gene: NA; v_gene: TRBV11-2; CDR3aa: CASSLDLSSYEQYF; CDR3nt: TGTGCCAGCAGCTTAGACCTGAGCTCCTACGAGCAGTACTTC
abundance: NA; j_gene: TRBJ2-7; d_gene: NA; v_gene: TRBV10-3; CDR3aa: CAISESTGYEQYF; CDR3nt: TGTGCCATCAGTGAGTCGACAGGATACGAGCAGTACTTC
abundance: NA; j_gene: TRBJ2-6; d_gene: NA; v_gene: TRBV30; CDR3aa: CAWSYSSGANVLTF; CDR3nt: TGTGCCTGGAGTTACAGCTCTGGGGCCAACGTCCTGACTTTC
abundance: NA; j_gene: TRBJ1-1; d_gene: NA; v_gene: TRBV2; CDR3aa: CASRYTGRTEAFF; CDR3nt: TGTGCCAGCAGATACACGGGGCGAACTGAAGCTTTCTTT
abundance: NA; j_gene: TRBJ1-1; d_gene: NA; v_gene: TRBV30; CDR3aa: CAWSKGPGNTEAFF; CDR3nt: TGTGCCTGGAGTAAAGGCCCAGGCAACACTGAAGCTTTCTTT
abundance: NA; j_gene: TRBJ2-3; d_gene: NA; v_gene: TRBV4-2; CDR3aa: CASSQQGTRAPDTQYF; CDR3nt: TGTGCCAGCAGCCAACAGGGAACCCGAGCGCCAGATACGCAGTATTTT
abundance: NA; j_gene: TRBJ2-1; d_gene: NA; v_gene: TRBV7-2; CDR3aa: CASSPTSARGGEQFF; CDR3nt: TGTGCCAGCAGCCCTACTTCGGCCCGAGGGGGTGAGCAGTTCTTC
abundance: NA; j_gene: TRBJ1-1; d_gene: TRBD1; v_gene: TRBV30; CDR3aa: CAWGTGANTEAFF; CDR3nt: TGTGCCTGGGGGACAGGGGCGAACACTGAAGCTTTCTTT
abundance: NA; j_gene: TRBJ2-7; d_gene: TRBD1; v_gene: TRBV29-1; CDR3aa: CSGSRDRGYEQYF; CDR3nt: TGCAGCGGTAGCCGGGACAGGGGTTACGAGCAGTACTTC
abundance: NA; j_gene: TRBJ2-5; d_gene: NA; v_gene: TRBV6-5; CDR3aa: CASSGQSQETQYF; CDR3nt: TGTGCCAGCAGTGGACAGAGCCAAGAGACCCAGTACTTC
abundance: few; j_gene: TRBJ1-1; d_gene: NA; v_gene: TRBV15; CDR3aa: CATSRDLTGEAFF; CDR3nt: TGTGCCACCAGCAGAGACCTCACAGGGGAAGCTTTCTTT
abundance: NA; j_gene: TRBJ2-7; d_gene: NA; v_gene: TRBV5-6; CDR3aa: CASSLFRGNEQYF; CDR3nt: TGTGCCAGCAGCTTATTCCGGGGGAACGAGCAGTACTTC
abundance: NA; j_gene: TRBJ2-3; d_gene: NA; v_gene: TRBV5-4; CDR3aa: CASSSRTDTDTQYF; CDR3nt: TGTGCCAGCAGCTCCAGGACAGACACAGATACGCAGTATTTT
abundance: NA; j_gene: TRBJ2-1; d_gene: NA; v_gene: TRBV6-1; CDR3aa: CASSRATGTLEQFF; CDR3nt: TGTGCCAGCAGTAGAGCCACAGGAACCCTAGAGCAGTTCTTC